This is a list of T cell receptor beta chains from one sample in a study of T cells after yellow fever vaccination. MiXCR, applied by TCRdb to the 5' RACE reads, yields one record per CDR3 protein. This table holds 450,000 to 600,000 distinct CDR3 sequences, less than 20% found once. The sample in question was PBMCs, obtained more than 4 days after the first yellow fever vaccination. These receptors were collected from a man aged 18 to 30 who received the YFV17D yellow fever vaccine. Both conserved end residues are part of each CDR3. D genes are given only for firm matches. Part of the rows lack a size; the others show once, few, many or a class for expanded clones.

>TRBJ1-6|NA|NA|TRBV12-3/TRBV12-4
TGTGCCAGCAGTTTTACACGATCACCCCTCCACTTT
CASSFTRSPLHF
>TRBJ1-2|NA|NA|TRBV7-9
TGTGCCAGCAGCTTAGGAAAGAGCTACACCTTC
CASSLGKSYTF
>TRBJ2-5|many|NA|TRBV6-6
TGTGCCAGCACGACACGGGTGGAGACCCAGTACTTC
CASTTRVETQYF
>TRBJ2-7|NA|TRBD2|TRBV4-3
TGCGCCAGCAGCATAGCGGGTCCCACGGGGCAGTACTTC
CASSIAGPTGQYF
>TRBJ2-5|NA|TRBD1|TRBV12-3/TRBV12-4
TGTGCCAGCAGTATGACCGGACAGGGGCAAGAGACCCAGTACTTC
CASSMTGQGQETQYF
>TRBJ2-1|NA|NA|TRBV5-1
TGCGCCAGCAGCCTTATGCCATCGGACAATGAGCAGTTCTTC
CASSLMPSDNEQFF
>TRBJ2-3|many|NA|TRBV7-9
TGTGCCAGCAGGCGGGGCGGTGCAGATACGCAGTATTTT
CASRRGGADTQYF
>TRBJ1-5|many|NA|TRBV5-1
TGCGCCAGCAGCTTGTACGGTGACAATCAGCCCCAGCATTTT
CASSLYGDNQPQHF
>TRBJ1-2|NA|NA|TRBV13
TGTGCCAGCAGCGAAGCCAGGGGAGCTAACTATGGCTACACCTTC
CASSEARGANYGYTF
>TRBJ1-1|NA|TRBD1|TRBV6-2/TRBV6-3
TGTGCCAGCAGTTACTCTGGACAGGGTAAAGGAGCTTTCTTT
CASSYSGQGKGAFF
>TRBJ2-7|few|NA|TRBV18
TGTGCCAGCTCACCAGCGCCAGGGTCCACCTACGAGCAGTACTTC
CASSPAPGSTYEQYF
>TRBJ2-5|few|NA|TRBV20-1
TGCAGTGCTAGGCTACAGGGAAGTGAGACCCAGTACTTC
CSARLQGSETQYF
>TRBJ2-3|NA|NA|TRBV5-1
TGCGCCAGCAGCTTGGCTACACCTTCTAGCACAGATACGCAGTATTTT
CASSLATPSSTDTQYF
>TRBJ1-4|NA|NA|TRBV5-8
TGTGCCAGCAGCTTGGTGCAGGGTAGTTGGTTTTTT
CASSLVQGSWFF
>TRBJ2-3|NA|NA|TRBV19
TGTGCCAGTACCTACAGGTATACGCAGTATTTT
CASTYRYTQYF
>TRBJ1-6|NA|NA|TRBV30
TGTGCCTGGATAAGAGGGCAATCACCCCTCCACTTT
CAWIRGQSPLHF
>TRBJ2-1|NA|TRBD1|TRBV12-3/TRBV12-4
TGTGCCAGCAGTAGCGGGACAGGGCGGGTAGGTGAGCAGTTCTTC
CASSSGTGRVGEQFF
>TRBJ2-1|few|TRBD2|TRBV19
TGTGCCAGTACCTACCGGACTAGCGGGGTGGGAAATGAGCAGTTCTTC
CASTYRTSGVGNEQFF
>TRBJ1-1|NA|NA|TRBV5-4
TGTGCCAGCAGCTTTTCCGGGTGGACTGAAGCTTTCTTT
CASSFSGWTEAFF
>TRBJ2-3|few|TRBD1|TRBV7-2
TGTGCCAGCAGCTCAAACAGGGGGGGCACAGATACGCAGTATTTT
CASSSNRGGTDTQYF
>TRBJ1-1|NA|TRBD1|TRBV4-3
TGCGCCAGCAGCCGGAAACAGGGGGCCACTGAAGCTTTCTTT
CASSRKQGATEAFF
>TRBJ1-2|few|NA|TRBV7-8
TGTGCCAGCAGCTTAGTGCCCCTTGGCGGTGGCTACACCTTC
CASSLVPLGGGYTF
>TRBJ2-7|NA|NA|TRBV18
TGTGCCAGCTCACCACCGAGGCAGGGACCAAGCTACTACGAGCAGTACTTC
CASSPPRQGPSYYEQYF
>TRBJ2-5|NA|TRBD1|TRBV28
TGTGCCAGCAGTTTCGGGGCAGGGGGCCGGGAGACCCAGTACTTC
CASSFGAGGRETQYF
>TRBJ1-4|NA|NA|TRBV5-4
TGTGCCAGCAGCTCGGGACGGTCTAATGAAAAACTGTTTTTT
CASSSGRSNEKLFF
>TRBJ2-2|many|NA|TRBV20-1
TGCAGTGCTAGGCAGGGTAACACCGGGGAGCTGTTTTTT
CSARQGNTGELFF
>TRBJ2-3|NA|TRBD1|TRBV6-5
TGTGCCAGCAGTTATGTACAGGGGACAGATACGCAGTATTTT
CASSYVQGTDTQYF
>TRBJ1-2|NA|NA|TRBV7-6
TGTGCCAGCAGCTTAGATGGGAGTCCTAACTATGGCTACACCTTC
CASSLDGSPNYGYTF
>TRBJ1-4|few|TRBD1|TRBV11-2
TGTGCCAGCAGCCTTCCCGCCGGGACAGGAACCCGTAATGAAAAACTGTTTTTT
CASSLPAGTGTRNEKLFF
>TRBJ2-5|once|NA|TRBV5-1
TGCGCCAGCAGCTTTTTCTCGTACCAAGAGACCCAGTACTTC
CASSFFSYQETQYF
>TRBJ2-3|NA|NA|TRBV25-1
TGTGCCAGCAGTGAATATAAGCCGGCCACAGATACGCAGTATTTT
CASSEYKPATDTQYF